Each of the 5 T cell receptor beta chains below was sequenced from the same sample in a study of PD-1 blockade in classical Hodgkin lymphoma. No patient escaped relapse after autologous stem cell transplantation, and brentuximab vedotin exposure varied. Clones were read by immunoSEQ multiplex PCR, and TCRdb kept only the in-frame ones, dropping some. This table has approximately 41,000 clones, around 86% appearing once. This sample comprised peripheral blood mononuclear cells (PBMCs), obtained before the second cycle of nivolumab. The receptor source for this set is a human donor with classical Hodgkin lymphoma.

The CDR3 loop reads CASSPVGTKYEQYF. The DNA of the CDR3 is TGTGCCAGCAGTCCGGTTGGGACGAAATACGAGCAGTACTTC. V usage is TRBV27 and J usage is TRBJ2-7; TRBD1 or TRBD2 may be the D gene (5 bases each). Germline CDR1 reads MNHEY; CDR2 reads SMNVEV (reference sequence). This CDR3 has 14 residues. Between the trimmed V and J ends, which lost 5 bases and 4 bases, there was a span of 15 bases.

The CDR3 DNA reads as TGCGCCAGCAGCTTGGTTAGGGGAGCGAACACTGAAGCTTTCTTT. This sequence encodes CASSLVRGANTEAFF. J is TRBJ1-1 and V is TRBV5-1; D is possibly TRBD1 (5 bases). From germline, CDR1 is SGHRS and CDR2 YFSETQ. This CDR3 is 15 amino acids long. Deletions cut 0 bases from V and 1 base from J, with 10 bases between.

The V and J genes are TRBV10-3 and TRBJ2-6; a weak D match, TRBD1 (6 bases). Germline V gene sequence: CDR1 ENHRY, CDR2 SYGVKD. Deletions cut 0 bases from V and 4 bases from J, with 10 bases between. The CDR3 consists of 16 residues. The CDR3 nucleotides read TGTGCCATCAGTGAGTCAGGGGGTTCAGGGGCCAACGTCCTGACTTTC. The encoded protein is CAISESGGSGANVLTF.

This clone was counted a single time. The chain is built from TRBV6-5 and TRBJ1-1, with a weak D call TRBD1 (6 bases). Germline CDR1 reads MNHEY; CDR2 reads SVGAGI. This CDR3 has 13 residues. The ends were cut back, 0 bases at V and 10 bases at J, with 12 bases in the middle. CDR3 nucleotides: TGTGCCAGCAGTTACTCTCTTACAGGGCCAGCTTTCTTT. Protein sequence: CASSYSLTGPAFF.

V usage is TRBV28 and J usage is TRBJ2-5; no clear D gene. The CDR3 spans 18 residues. V was pared by 1 base and J by 3 bases, with 21 bases between. Germline-derived CDR1 and CDR2 are MDHEN and SYDVKM. The CDR3 bases are TGTGCCAGCAGTTTATCCGCCTTGAAGGGCAGGCAAGAAGAGACCCAGTACTTC. Amino acids: CASSLSALKGRQEETQYF.